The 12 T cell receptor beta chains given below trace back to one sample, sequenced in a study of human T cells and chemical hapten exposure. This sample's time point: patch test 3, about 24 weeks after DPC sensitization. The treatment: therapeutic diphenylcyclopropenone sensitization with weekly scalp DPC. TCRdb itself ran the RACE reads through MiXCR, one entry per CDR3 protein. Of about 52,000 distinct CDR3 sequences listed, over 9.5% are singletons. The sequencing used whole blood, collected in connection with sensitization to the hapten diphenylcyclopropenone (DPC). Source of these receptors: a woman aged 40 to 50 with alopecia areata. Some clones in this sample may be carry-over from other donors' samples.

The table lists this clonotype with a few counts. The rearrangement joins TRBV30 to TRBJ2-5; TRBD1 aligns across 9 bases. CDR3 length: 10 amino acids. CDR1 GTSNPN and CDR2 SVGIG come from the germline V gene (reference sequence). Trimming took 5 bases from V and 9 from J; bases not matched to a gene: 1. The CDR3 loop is CAWGQGSQYF. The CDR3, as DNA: TGTGCCTGGGGACAGGGGTCCCAGTACTTC.

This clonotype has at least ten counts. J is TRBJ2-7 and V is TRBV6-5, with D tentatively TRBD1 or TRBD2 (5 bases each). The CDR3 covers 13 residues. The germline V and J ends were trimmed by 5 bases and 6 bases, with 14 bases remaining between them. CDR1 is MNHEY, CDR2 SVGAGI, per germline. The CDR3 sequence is CASSPGTPFEQYF. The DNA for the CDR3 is TGTGCCAGCAGTCCCGGGACCCCATTCGAGCAGTACTTC.

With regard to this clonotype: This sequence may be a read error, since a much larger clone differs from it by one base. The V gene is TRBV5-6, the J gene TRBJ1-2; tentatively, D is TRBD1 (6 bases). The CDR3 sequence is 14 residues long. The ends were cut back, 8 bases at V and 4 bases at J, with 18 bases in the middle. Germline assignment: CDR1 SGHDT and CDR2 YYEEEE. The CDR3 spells CARTPRGVGYGYTF. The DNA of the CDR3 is TGTGCCAGAACCCCTAGGGGGGTAGGCTATGGCTACACCTTC.

CDR3 region: CASSLASGGRSTDTQYF. The CDR3 region has the DNA TGTGCCAGCAGCTTAGCGAGCGGGGGGCGGAGCACAGATACGCAGTATTTT. The rearrangement uses TRBV7-2 and TRBJ2-3; 9 bases are shared with TRBD2. Losses at the gene ends were 0 bases for V and 0 bases for J; bases not matched to a gene: 4. Germline CDR1 SGHTA, CDR2 FQGNSA. The CDR3 sequence is 17 residues long.

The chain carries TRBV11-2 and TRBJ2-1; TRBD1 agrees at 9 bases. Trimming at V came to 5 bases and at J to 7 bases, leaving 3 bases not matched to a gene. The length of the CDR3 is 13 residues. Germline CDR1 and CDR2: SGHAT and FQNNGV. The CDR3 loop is CASSTGGWNEQFF. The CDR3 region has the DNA TGTGCCAGCAGCACAGGGGGCTGGAATGAGCAGTTCTTC.

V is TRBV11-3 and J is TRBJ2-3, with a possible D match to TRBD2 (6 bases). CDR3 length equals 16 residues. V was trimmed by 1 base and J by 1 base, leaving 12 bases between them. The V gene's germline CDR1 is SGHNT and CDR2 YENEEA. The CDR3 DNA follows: TGTGCCAGCAGCTTAGGACTAGATATTCGCACAGATACGCAGTATTTT. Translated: CASSLGLDIRTDTQYF.

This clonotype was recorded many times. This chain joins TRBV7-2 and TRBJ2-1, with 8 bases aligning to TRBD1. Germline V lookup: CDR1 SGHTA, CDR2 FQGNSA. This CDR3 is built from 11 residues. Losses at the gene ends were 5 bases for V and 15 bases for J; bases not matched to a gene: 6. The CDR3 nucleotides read TGTGCCAGCAGCCTGACAGGGGAGAGGTTCTTC. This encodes CASSLTGERFF.

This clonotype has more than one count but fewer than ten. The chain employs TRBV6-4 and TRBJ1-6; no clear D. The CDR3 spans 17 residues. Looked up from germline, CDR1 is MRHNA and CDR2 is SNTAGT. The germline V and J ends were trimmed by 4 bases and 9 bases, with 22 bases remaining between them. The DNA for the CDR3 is TGTGCCAGCAGTGTCACCGCCTCCCCGGACCGAATTTCACCCCTCCACTTT. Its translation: CASSVTASPDRISPLHF.

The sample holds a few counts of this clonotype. This CDR3 reads CASSQQGDSGNTIYF. The CDR3 DNA sequence: TGTGCCAGCAGCCAACAGGGCGACTCTGGAAACACCATATATTTT. The chain employs TRBV3-1 and TRBJ1-3, with a possible D match to TRBD1 (5 bases). Trimming shortened V by 2 bases and J by 0 bases, and 8 bases separated the two germline ends. The CDR3 loop spans 15 amino acids. The germline V gene has CDR1 LGHDT and CDR2 YNNKEL (reference sequence).

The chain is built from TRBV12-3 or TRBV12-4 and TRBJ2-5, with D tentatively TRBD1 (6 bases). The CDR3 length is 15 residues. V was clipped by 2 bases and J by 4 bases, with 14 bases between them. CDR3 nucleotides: TGTGCCAGCAGTTTATATTTTGGGGGCCCAGAGACCCAGTACTTC. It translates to CASSLYFGGPETQYF.

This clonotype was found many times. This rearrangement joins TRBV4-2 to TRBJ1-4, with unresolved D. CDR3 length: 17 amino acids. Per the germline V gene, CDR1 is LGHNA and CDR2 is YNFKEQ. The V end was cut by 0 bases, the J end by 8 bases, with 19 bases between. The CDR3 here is CASSQDYSAVTQEKLFF. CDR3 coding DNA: TGTGCCAGCAGCCAAGACTATTCGGCGGTGACCCAGGAAAAACTGTTTTTT.

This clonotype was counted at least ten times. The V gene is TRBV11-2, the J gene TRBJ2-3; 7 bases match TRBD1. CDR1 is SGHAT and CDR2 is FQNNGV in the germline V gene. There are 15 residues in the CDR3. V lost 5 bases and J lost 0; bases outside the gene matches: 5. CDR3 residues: CASSRDSMSTDTQYF. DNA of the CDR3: TGTGCCAGCAGCAGGGACAGTATGAGCACAGATACGCAGTATTTT. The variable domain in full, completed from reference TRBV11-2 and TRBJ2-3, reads EAGVAQSPRYKIIEKRQSVAFWCNPISGHATLYWYQQILGQGPKLLIQFQNNGVVDDSQLPKDRFSAERLKGVDSTLKIQPAKLEDSAVYLCASSRDSMSTDTQYFGPGTRLTVL.